A single sample is the source of the 10 T cell receptor beta chains below, sequenced in a study of shared clonotypes between healthy human individuals. Clones were read by immunoSEQ multiplex PCR, and TCRdb kept only the in-frame ones, dropping some. Of about 600,000 clones detected, roughly 98% appear once; the ten largest clones hold less than 0.35%. Naive CD8 isolation took CD45RO-negative cells positively selected for CCR7 and excluded terminally differentiated effector memory CD45RA+ cells. Sequencing was performed on naive CD8+ T cells sorted from blood. The receptors shown here come from a man younger than 40 in good health.

The chain joins TRBV10-3 to TRBJ1-2; TRBD1 agrees at 7 bases. The CDR3 totals 13 residues. Germline CDR1 is ENHRY and CDR2 is SYGVKD. V shed 10 bases and J 2 bases; nucleotides not matched to a gene: 7. CDR3 DNA: TGTGCCACTGAACAGGGGACCAACTATGGCTACACCTTC. Translation gives CATEQGTNYGYTF.

This rearrangement joins TRBV7-9 to TRBJ2-5; D remains unclear. Trimming removed 1 base from V and 4 bases from J, with 7 bases in between. The germline gives CDR1 SEHNR, CDR2 FQNEAQ (reference sequence). The CDR3 is made up of 13 amino acids. CDR3 DNA sequence: TGTGCCAGCAGCTTAGTGGGAAGAGAGACCCAGTACTTC. Translation gives CASSLVGRETQYF.

The V call is TRBV6-1, the J call TRBJ1-2; D might be TRBD1 (6 bases). Between the trimmed V and J ends, which lost 4 bases and 4 bases, there was a span of 10 bases. CDR1 is MNHNS and CDR2 is SASEGT in the germline V gene. The CDR3 extends over 13 amino acids. The CDR3 spells CASSGTDFYGYTF. DNA for the CDR3: TGTGCCAGCAGTGGGACAGACTTCTATGGCTACACCTTC.

The chain has TRBV5-1 and TRBJ2-3, with 9 bases that match TRBD2. The CDR3 consists of 16 residues. Per germline, CDR1 SGHRS and CDR2 YFSETQ. The V segment lost 3 bases and the J segment 4 bases; nucleotides outside the gene matches: 9. The CDR3 spells CASSSGLAASSDTQYF. The CDR3 region has the DNA TGCGCCAGCAGCTCGGGACTAGCAGCAAGTTCAGATACGCAGTATTTT.

This sequence joins TRBV5-1 and TRBJ1-1; TRBD1 aligns across 7 bases. J was trimmed by 0 bases and V by 4 bases; bases with no gene match: 12. CDR3 length: 17 amino acids. CDR1 and CDR2 from the germline V gene are SGHRS and YFSETQ. CDR3 DNA sequence: TGCGCCAGCAGCGCCGCCGGAGGGGGCAGCATGAACACTGAAGCTTTCTTT. This translates into CASSAAGGGSMNTEAFF.

The chain links TRBV5-4 to TRBJ2-3; D is uncertain. Germline V gene data show CDR1 as SGHNT and CDR2 as YYREEE (reference sequence). This CDR3 region has 12 residues. V was pared by 4 bases and J by 2 bases, with 5 bases between. The CDR3: CASSGLTDTQYF. In DNA form, the CDR3 reads TGTGCCAGCAGCGGTCTCACAGATACGCAGTATTTT.

This sequence joins TRBV2 and TRBJ2-5; TRBD2 is a possible D gene (5 bases). From germline, CDR1 is SNHLY and CDR2 FYNNEI. Deletions cut 3 bases from V and 2 bases from J, with 10 bases between. The CDR3 has 14 residues. CDR3 in DNA: TGTGCCAGCAGTGAGGGCAGCGGTCAAGAGACCCAGTACTTC. Residues: CASSEGSGQETQYF.

The chain carries TRBV15 and TRBJ1-5; TRBD1 aligns across 8 bases. The CDR3 totals 17 residues. Per germline, CDR1 LNHNV and CDR2 YYDKDF (reference sequence). The junction had 8 bases not matched to a gene; V was cut back by 0 bases and J by 4 bases. The CDR3 here is CATSRDRGRVMNQPQHF. The CDR3 nucleotides are TGTGCCACCAGCAGAGACAGGGGGCGCGTAATGAATCAGCCCCAGCATTTT.

The chain carries TRBV7-9 and TRBJ2-5; D gene ambiguous. CDR1 and CDR2 from the germline V gene are SEHNR and FQNEAQ (reference sequence). This CDR3 is built from 16 residues. Trimming took 1 base from V and 2 from J, leaving 14 bases between them. The CDR3 DNA is TGTGCCAGCAGCTTAGAGTTGCGGAGCCTTCAAGAGACCCAGTACTTC. Translating gives CASSLELRSLQETQYF.

The V and J genes are TRBV7-2 and TRBJ2-7; 12 positions agree with TRBD2. Germline CDR1 is SGHTA and CDR2 is FQGNSA. With 6 bases clipped from V and 6 bases from J, the junction kept 9 bases outside the gene matches. The CDR3 runs to 15 residues. Here the CDR3 reads CASSLTSGSRREQYF. DNA for the CDR3: TGTGCCAGCAGTTTGACTAGCGGGAGCCGCCGCGAGCAGTACTTC. The variable domain in full, with the rest retrieved from reference TRBV7-2 and TRBJ2-7, is GAGVSQSPSNKVTEKGKDVELRCDPISGHTALYWYRQSLGQGLEFLIYFQGNSAPDKSGLPSDRFSAERTGGSVSTLTIQRTQQEDSAVYLCASSLTSGSRREQYFGPGTRLTVT.